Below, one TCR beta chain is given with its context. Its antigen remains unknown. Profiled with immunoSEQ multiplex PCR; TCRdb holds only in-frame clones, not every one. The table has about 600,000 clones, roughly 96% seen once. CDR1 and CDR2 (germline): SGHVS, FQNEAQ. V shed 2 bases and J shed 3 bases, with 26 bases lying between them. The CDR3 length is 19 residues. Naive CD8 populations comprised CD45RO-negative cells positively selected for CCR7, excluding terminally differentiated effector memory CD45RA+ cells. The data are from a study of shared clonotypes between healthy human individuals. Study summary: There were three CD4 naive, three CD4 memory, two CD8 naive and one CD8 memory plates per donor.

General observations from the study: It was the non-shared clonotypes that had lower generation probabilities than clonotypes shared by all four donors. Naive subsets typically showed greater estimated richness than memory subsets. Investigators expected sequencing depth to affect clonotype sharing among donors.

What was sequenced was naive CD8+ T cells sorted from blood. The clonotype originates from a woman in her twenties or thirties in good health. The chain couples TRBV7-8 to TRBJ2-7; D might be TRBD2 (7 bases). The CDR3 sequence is CASSLNMGLGAGAGYEQYF. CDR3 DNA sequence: TGTGCCAGCAGCTTAAATATGGGCCTGGGGGCGGGGGCTGGCTACGAGCAGTACTTC. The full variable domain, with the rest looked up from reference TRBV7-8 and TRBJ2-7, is GAGVSQSPRYKVAKRGQDVALRCDPISGHVSLFWYQQALGQGPEFLTYFQNEAQLDKSGLPSDRFFAERPEGSVSTLKIQRTQQEDSAVYLCASSLNMGLGAGAGYEQYFGPGTRLTVT.